The 17 T cell receptor beta chains reported below all come from one sample, sequenced in a study of blood T cells in healthy people across ages. Then a second PCR, running roughly 7 to 11 cycles, was carried out with a sample-barcoded 5' primer and a J-beta primer mix. TCRdb reprocessed the 5' RACE reads with MiXCR, giving one entry per CDR3 protein. The repertoire holds around 990,000 distinct CDR3 sequences, with approximately 38% as singletons. Sample: blood. These receptors originate from a man aged 18-30 years in good health.

This clonotype was observed a single time. The V gene is TRBV10-3, the J gene TRBJ2-7, with 10 bases lining up with TRBD1. The DNA end is more similar to TRBJ2-5, so the J call may be wrong. Germline V lookup: CDR1 ENHRY, CDR2 SYGVKD. The CDR3 length is 14 residues. The CDR3 region has the DNA TGTGCCATCAGCCGACAGGGGGCCTTGAAGACCCAGTACTTC. This translates into CAISRQGALKTQYF.

This clonotype was observed a few times. This chain uses TRBV29-1 with TRBJ2-7, with 10 positions matching TRBD1. CDR3 length: 14 residues. V shed 4 bases, J shed 0 bases, and the junction held 3 bases outside the gene matches. Germline V CDR1 and CDR2: SQVTM, ANQGSEA. The CDR3 coding sequence is TGCAGCGTTGCCGGGACAGGGGACTCCTACGAGCAGTACTTC. It codes for CSVAGTGDSYEQYF.

This clonotype has ten or more counts. The genes are TRBV11-1 and TRBJ2-1; TRBD2 is a possible D gene (6 bases). V shed 5 bases and J shed 4 bases, with 15 bases lying between them. The CDR3 runs 15 residues. Germline assignment: CDR1 SGHAT and CDR2 FQDESV (reference sequence). This CDR3 is CASSPGLISYNEQFF. As DNA, the CDR3 is TGTGCCAGCAGCCCCGGACTAATTAGTTACAATGAGCAGTTCTTC.

This clonotype was observed a handful of times. The junction departs from germline at one end; a sequencing error may be responsible. CDR3 in DNA: TGCAGTGCTAGTGGATGGCCCGGGACAGGGTCGACAGATGCGCAGTATTTT. Translated, it gives CSASGWPGTGSTDAQYF. The chain is built from TRBV20-1 and TRBJ2-3, with 9 bases matching TRBD1. The CDR3 loop spans 17 amino acids. Germline V gene sequence: CDR1 DFQATT, CDR2 SNEGSKA (reference sequence).

The gene calls are TRBV12-3 or TRBV12-4 and TRBJ1-6; D not resolved. Between the trimmed V and J ends, which lost 2 bases and 9 bases, there was a span of 8 bases. CDR3 length: 13 residues. The CDR3 DNA follows: TGTGCCAGCAGTTTAAAGACCGGTTCACCCCTCCACTTT. It specifies CASSLKTGSPLHF.

This clonotype was counted between two and nine times. The J gene is TRBJ1-4, the V gene TRBV4-3, with TRBD1 matching over 10 bases. Per the germline V gene, CDR1 is LGHNA and CDR2 is YSLEER. CDR3 length: 20 residues. The J segment lost 8 bases and the V segment lost 3 bases, leaving 21 bases of the junction unmatched. In DNA form, the CDR3 reads TGCGCCAGCAGCCAGGATCGCCCGGGACAGGGGAATATCCGGGGGGAAAAACTGTTTTTT. It codes for CASSQDRPGQGNIRGEKLFF.

The gene calls are TRBV5-1 and TRBJ2-3; no clear D. Germline CDR1 SGHRS, CDR2 YFSETQ. There are 13 residues in the CDR3. V lost 4 bases and J lost 2, with 8 bases in between. The CDR3 loop is CASSNTVTDTQYF. CDR3 nucleotides: TGCGCCAGCAGCAACACAGTCACAGATACGCAGTATTTT.

This sequence joins TRBV2 and TRBJ2-1; no clear D gene. The better agreement between TRBJ2-7 and the DNA end casts doubt on the J call. There are 15 residues in the CDR3. Germline V gives CDR1 SNHLY, CDR2 FYNNEI. The CDR3 here is CASSATPRGYNEQYF. In DNA form, the CDR3 reads TGTGCCAGCAGTGCGACTCCCCGAGGTTACAATGAGCAGTACTTC.

Only a few counts were recorded for this clonotype. The rearrangement uses TRBV7-6 and TRBJ1-4, with D possibly matching TRBD1 (5 bases). Trimming stripped 1 base from V and 5 bases from J, with 11 bases between. The CDR3 is 15 amino acids. Per the germline V gene, CDR1 is SGHVS and CDR2 is FNYEAQ. The CDR3 nucleotides are TGTGCCAGCAGCTTAGAGGGACGGCTAAATGAAAAACTGTTTTTT. Its translation is CASSLEGRLNEKLFF.

The chain uses TRBV20-1 and TRBJ2-3, with 8 bases fitting TRBD2. Germline V gene sequence: CDR1 DFQATT, CDR2 SNEGSKA (reference sequence). The CDR3 has 16 amino acids. Trimming cost V 6 bases and J 3 bases; bases outside gene matches: 14. CDR3 in amino acids: CSASLLRGGGTDTQYF. The CDR3 DNA follows: TGCAGTGCGAGCCTACTCCGGGGGGGCGGAACAGATACGCAGTATTTT.

This clonotype was seen only a few times. The V call is TRBV4-3, the J call TRBJ2-1; the D gene is possibly TRBD2 (7 bases). The germline V gene has CDR1 LGHNA and CDR2 YSLEER. V was trimmed by 0 bases and J by 3 bases, leaving 12 bases between them. The CDR3 contains 16 residues. In nucleotides, the CDR3 is TGCGCCAGCAGCCAAGATGGCGGGGGCCTCTACAATGAGCAGTTCTTC. The encoded protein is CASSQDGGGLYNEQFF.

This clonotype has only a few counts. The chain couples TRBV21-1 to TRBJ2-4; the D segment call TRBD1 is taken from the table without a DNA check. TRBV21-1 is a pseudogene locus. The CDR3 has 10 residues. CDR3 residues: CASSKRTGYF. The DNA for the CDR3 is TGTGCCAGCAGCAAAAGAACAGGGTACTTC.

This clonotype has only a few counts. The chain employs TRBV29-1 and TRBJ1-1; no reliable D call. The ends were cut back, 2 bases at V and 5 bases at J, with 6 bases in the middle. Germline V gene data show CDR1 as SQVTM and CDR2 as ANQGSEA. CDR3 length: 11 residues. Here the CDR3 DNA reads TGCAGCGTTGAAACGGGTACTGAAGCTTTCTTT. Encoded protein: CSVETGTEAFF.

This clonotype was seen more than once but under ten times. The chain uses TRBV7-2 and TRBJ1-3; D is ambiguous. This CDR3 has 13 residues. The ends were cut back, 5 bases at V and 3 bases at J, with 8 bases in the middle. Germline V CDR1 and CDR2: SGHTA, FQGNSA. The CDR3 nucleotides read TGTGCCAGCAGCCAACCATTTGGAAACACCATATATTTT. Encoded protein: CASSQPFGNTIYF.

Only a few counts were recorded for this clonotype. V and J are TRBV28 and TRBJ1-5; 10 positions agree with TRBD1. Germline CDR1 and CDR2: MDHEN and SYDVKM. This CDR3 is 14 amino acids long. The V and J ends lost 6 bases and 7 bases, in that order; junction bases with no gene match: 6. CDR3 sequence (DNA): TGTGCCAGCAGAACAGGACAGGGGGTCCAGCCCCAGCATTTT. It is translated as CASRTGQGVQPQHF.

This clonotype has only a few counts. An end of the junction differs from the germline gene, which may be a read error. The chain carries TRBV7-9 and TRBJ2-1; 11 nucleotides match TRBD2. In germline, CDR1 is SEHNR, CDR2 FQNEAQ (reference sequence). CDR3 length equals 15 residues. The CDR3 nucleotides read TGTGCCAGCAGCCTAGCGGGGGGCTATTCAGGTGAGCAGTTCTTC. Translation: CASSLAGGYSGEQFF.

The V gene is TRBV27, the J gene TRBJ1-1; 8 nucleotides align to TRBD1. CDR1 and CDR2 (germline): MNHEY, SMNVEV (reference sequence). After removal of 3 bases from V and 1 base from J, the junction contained 7 bases not matched to a gene. The CDR3 has 16 residues. The CDR3 here is CASSLSGGLWNTEAFF. CDR3 bases: TGTGCCAGCAGTTTGTCAGGGGGCCTATGGAACACTGAAGCTTTCTTT.